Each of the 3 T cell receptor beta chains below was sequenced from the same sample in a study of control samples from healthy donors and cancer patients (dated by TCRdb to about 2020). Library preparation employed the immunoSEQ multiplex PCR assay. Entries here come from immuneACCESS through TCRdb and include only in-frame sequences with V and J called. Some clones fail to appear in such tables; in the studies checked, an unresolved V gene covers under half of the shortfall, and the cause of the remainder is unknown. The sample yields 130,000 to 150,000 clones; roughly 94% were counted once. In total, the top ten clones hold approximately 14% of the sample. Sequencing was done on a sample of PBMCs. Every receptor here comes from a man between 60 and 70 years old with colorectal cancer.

In DNA form, the CDR3 reads TGTGCCAGCAGCGCTCAGGGGGAGGATGGCTACACCTTC. Encoded protein: CASSAQGEDGYTF. V is TRBV7-2 and J is TRBJ1-2; 7 bases line up with TRBD1. Germline V gene data show CDR1 as SGHTA and CDR2 as FQGNSA. CDR3 length: 13 residues. The V gene end was trimmed by 5 bases and the J gene end by 6 bases; junction bases not matched to a gene: 6.

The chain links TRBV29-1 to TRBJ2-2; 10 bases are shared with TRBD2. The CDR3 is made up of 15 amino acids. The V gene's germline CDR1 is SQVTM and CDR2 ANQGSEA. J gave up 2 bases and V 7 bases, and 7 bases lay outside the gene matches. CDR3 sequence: CSGGAGGPNTGELFF. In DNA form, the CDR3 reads TGCAGCGGTGGAGCGGGGGGGCCTAACACCGGGGAGCTGTTTTTT.

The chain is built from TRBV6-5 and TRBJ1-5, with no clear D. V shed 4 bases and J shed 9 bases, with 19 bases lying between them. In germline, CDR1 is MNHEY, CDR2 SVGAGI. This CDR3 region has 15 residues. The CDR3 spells CASSSREPSRGPQHF. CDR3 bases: TGTGCCAGCAGTTCCCGGGAGCCCTCGCGGGGGCCCCAGCATTTT.